Sequencing of this T cell receptor beta chain was carried out in a study of beta chain features in type 1 diabetes. The entirety of the isolated RNA underwent reverse transcription, so expressed TCRB transcripts were sequenced. Profiled with immunoSEQ multiplex PCR; TCRdb holds only in-frame clones, not every one. The profile shows 600,000 to 650,000 clones, about 14% of them singletons. Findings and limits, study-wide: Naive, central memory and Treg TCRB repertoires appeared more alike in patients than in healthy donors.

CDR1 and CDR2 (germline): SEHNR, FQNEAQ (reference sequence). CDR3 length: 17 residues. V shed 5 bases and J 2 bases; nucleotides not matched to a gene: 8. With respect to this clone: Its antigen is unidentified.

The sequencing sample was made of naive CD4+ T cells from blood. The genes are TRBV7-9 and TRBJ2-1; TRBD2 agrees at 11 bases. This sequence was found in a man aged 18 to 29 in good health. The CDR3 nucleotides read TGTGCCAGCAGCCATACATCGGGACTAGCGGCCTACAATGAGCAGTTCTTC. Residues: CASSHTSGLAAYNEQFF.